What follows is one TCR beta chain and its context. Its antigen remains unknown. Germline trimming cut 2 bases from V and 8 bases from J; bases unmatched to any gene: 3. Germline CDR1 and CDR2: KGHSH and LQKENI. The CDR3 runs to 15 residues. Sequenced by immunoSEQ multiplex PCR; TCRdb stores in-frame clones only, minus some. The table records about 19,000 clones, around 90% of them present only once. The record originates from a study of T cells after posttransplantation cyclophosphamide. Overall study findings and caveats: Later post-transplant blood repertoires were often dominated by donor CD8+ memory clones. Recipient CMV seropositivity and CMV reactivation strongly tracked TRB clonality. Tissue-infiltrating T cells from skin or gut overlapped little with blood T cells.

A marrow graft followed busulfan-fludarabine conditioning, with cyclophosphamide on days +3 and +4. This rearrangement joins TRBV18 to TRBJ2-1, with TRBD2 matching 13 bases. Specimen: PBMCs, collected after allogeneic stem cell transplant with posttransplant cyclophosphamide. The TCR sequence derives from a female patient aged 35-55 years who received an allogeneic stem cell transplant from a related donor, was CMV-positive, and had no GVHD. The graft donor may have contributed some T cells. The CDR3 loop reads CASSPGLAGEDEQFF. CDR3 nucleotide sequence: TGTGCCAGCTCACCAGGACTAGCGGGAGAAGATGAGCAGTTCTTC. The full variable domain, rest sourced from reference TRBV18 and TRBJ2-1, is NAGVMQNPRHLVRRRGQEARLRCSPMKGHSHVYWYRQLPEEGLKFMVYLQKENIIDESGMPKERFSAEFPKEGPSILRIQQVVRGDSAAYFCASSPGLAGEDEQFFGPGTRLTVL.